This T cell receptor (beta chain) was documented in a study of quantifying T cell responses using KT2 cells. Study details: cDNA was made from DNase-treated RNA using alpha and beta constant primers.

An oligo carrying a UMI was ligated to the cDNA 3' end. An equimolar mix of RC1.1 and RC1.2 primed the beta chain across TRBC1 and TRBC2. TCRdb analysed the UMI-ligation and nested PCR reads with MiXCR anew, one entry per CDR3 protein. The sample lists tens of thousands of distinct CDR3 sequences; 10% to 15% were seen once. This clonotype was obtained from a human donor. Sequenced material: PBMCs spiked with cells of the T cell clone KT2.

The CDR3 nucleotides are TGTGCCAGCAGCGTAGACACTGGGGACATGAGCACTGAAGCTTTCTTT. Amino acids: CASSVDTGDMSTEAFF. The rearrangement joins TRBV9 to TRBJ1-1, with D tentatively TRBD1 (6 bases). The CDR3 spans 16 residues. With 0 bases removed from V and 4 bases from J, the gap between germline ends came to 16 bases. Per germline, CDR1 SGDLS and CDR2 YYNGEE.